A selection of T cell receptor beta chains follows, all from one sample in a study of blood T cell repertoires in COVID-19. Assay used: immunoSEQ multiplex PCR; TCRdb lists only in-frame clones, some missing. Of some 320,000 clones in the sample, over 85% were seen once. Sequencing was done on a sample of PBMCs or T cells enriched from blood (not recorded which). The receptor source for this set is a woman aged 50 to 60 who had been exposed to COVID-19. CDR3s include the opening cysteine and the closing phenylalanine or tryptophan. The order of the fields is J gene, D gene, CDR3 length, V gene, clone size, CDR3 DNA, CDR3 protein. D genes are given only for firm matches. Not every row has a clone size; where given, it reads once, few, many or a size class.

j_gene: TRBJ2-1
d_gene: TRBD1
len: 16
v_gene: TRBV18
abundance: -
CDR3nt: TGTGCCAGCTCACAGATGACAGGGGCTCAGGGCAATGAGCAGTTCTTC
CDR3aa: CASSQMTGAQGNEQFF

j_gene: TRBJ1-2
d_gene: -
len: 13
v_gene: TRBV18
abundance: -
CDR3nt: TGTGCCAGCTCACCACGAGTAAACTATGGCTACACCTTC
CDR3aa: CASSPRVNYGYTF

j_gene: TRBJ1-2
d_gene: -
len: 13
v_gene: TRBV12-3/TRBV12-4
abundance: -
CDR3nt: TGTGCCAGCAGTTTATCGGGGAAAAGTGGCTACACCTTC
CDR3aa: CASSLSGKSGYTF

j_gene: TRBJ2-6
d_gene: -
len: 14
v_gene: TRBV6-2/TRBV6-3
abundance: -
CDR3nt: TGTGCCAGCAGTTACGTATCTGGGGCCAACGTCCTGACTTTC
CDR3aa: CASSYVSGANVLTF

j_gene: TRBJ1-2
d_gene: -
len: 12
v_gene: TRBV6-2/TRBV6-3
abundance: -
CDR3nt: TGTGCCAGCAGTTACCCGGGGTCTGGCTACACCTTC
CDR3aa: CASSYPGSGYTF

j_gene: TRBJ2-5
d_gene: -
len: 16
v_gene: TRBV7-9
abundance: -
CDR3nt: TGTGCCAGCAGCTTAGGGCGGGGCACAACTGCAGAGACCCAGTACTTC
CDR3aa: CASSLGRGTTAETQYF

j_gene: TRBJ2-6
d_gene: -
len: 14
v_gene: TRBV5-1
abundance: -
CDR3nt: TGCGCCAGCAGCTTGGACAGTGGGGCCAACGTCCTGACTTTC
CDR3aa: CASSLDSGANVLTF

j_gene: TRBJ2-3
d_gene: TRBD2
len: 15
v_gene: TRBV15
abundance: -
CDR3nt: TGTGCCACCAGTCCAGGCACTAGCGGGGCAGATACGCAGTATTTT
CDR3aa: CATSPGTSGADTQYF

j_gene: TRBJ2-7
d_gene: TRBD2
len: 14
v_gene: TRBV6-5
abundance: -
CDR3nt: TGTGCCAGCAGCGCGGGGGGCAAAACGGGCGAGCAGTACTTC
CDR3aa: CASSAGGKTGEQYF

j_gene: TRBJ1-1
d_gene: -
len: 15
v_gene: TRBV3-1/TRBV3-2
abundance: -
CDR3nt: TGTGCCAGCAGCCCACGTGGAGGGGTGGGCACTGAAGCTTTCTTT
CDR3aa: CASSPRGGVGTEAFF

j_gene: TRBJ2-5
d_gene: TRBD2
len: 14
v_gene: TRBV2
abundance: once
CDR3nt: TGTGCCAGCGTTCGGCCTAGCGGGGTGGAGACCCAGTACTTC
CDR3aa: CASVRPSGVETQYF

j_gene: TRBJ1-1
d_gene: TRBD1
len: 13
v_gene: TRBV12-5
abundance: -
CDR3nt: TGTGCTAGTGGTCCAGGACAGGGGCTTGAAGCTTTCTTT
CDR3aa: CASGPGQGLEAFF

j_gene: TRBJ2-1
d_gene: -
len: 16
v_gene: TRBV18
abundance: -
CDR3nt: TGTGCCAGCTCACTCCTCGGTGGGACACTATACAATGAGCAGTTCTTC
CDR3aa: CASSLLGGTLYNEQFF

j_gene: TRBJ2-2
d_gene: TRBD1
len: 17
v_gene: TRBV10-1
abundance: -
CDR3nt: TGCGCCAGCAGTGAGCCAGGACAGGGGGCGAGCACCGGGGAGCTGTTTTTT
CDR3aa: CASSEPGQGASTGELFF

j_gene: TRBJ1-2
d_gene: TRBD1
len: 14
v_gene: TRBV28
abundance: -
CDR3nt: TGTGCCAGCAGGGGGACAGGGATGGGGTATGGCTACACCTTC
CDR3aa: CASRGTGMGYGYTF

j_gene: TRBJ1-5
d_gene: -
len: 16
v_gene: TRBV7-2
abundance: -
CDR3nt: TGTGCCAGCAGCTTAGGCTACGGGGGGCCCGGTCAGCCCCAGCATTTT
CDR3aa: CASSLGYGGPGQPQHF

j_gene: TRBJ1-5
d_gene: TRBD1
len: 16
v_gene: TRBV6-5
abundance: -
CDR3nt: TGTGCCAGCAGTTTGCACGGGACAGGGAACAATCAGCCCCAGCATTTT
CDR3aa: CASSLHGTGNNQPQHF

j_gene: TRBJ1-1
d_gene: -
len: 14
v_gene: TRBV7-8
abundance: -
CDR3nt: TGTGCCAGCAGCTTAGATGTGCGTGTCACTGAAGCTTTCTTT
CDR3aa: CASSLDVRVTEAFF

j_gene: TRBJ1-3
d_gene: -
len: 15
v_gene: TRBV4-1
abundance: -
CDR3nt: TGCGCCAGCAGCCAAGACACAAGCTCTGGAAACACCATATATTTT
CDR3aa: CASSQDTSSGNTIYF

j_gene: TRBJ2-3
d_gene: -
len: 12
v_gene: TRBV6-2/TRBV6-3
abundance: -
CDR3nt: TGTGCCAGCAGCCTACTAGATTATACGCAGTATTTT
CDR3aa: CASSLLDYTQYF

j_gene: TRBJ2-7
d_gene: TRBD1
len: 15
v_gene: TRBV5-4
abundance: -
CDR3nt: TGTGCCAGCAGCTTGGGGACAGGGGTCTCCTACGAGCAGTACTTC
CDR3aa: CASSLGTGVSYEQYF

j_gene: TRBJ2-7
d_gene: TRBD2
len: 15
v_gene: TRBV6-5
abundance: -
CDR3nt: TGTGCCAGCAGTATTTTAGCGGGGGGTTCATACGAGCAGTACTTC
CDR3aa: CASSILAGGSYEQYF

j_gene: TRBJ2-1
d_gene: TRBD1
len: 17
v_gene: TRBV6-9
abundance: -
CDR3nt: TGTGCCAGCAGTTATTTAAGTCGGACAGGGGGTTACAATGAGCAGTTCTTC
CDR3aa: CASSYLSRTGGYNEQFF

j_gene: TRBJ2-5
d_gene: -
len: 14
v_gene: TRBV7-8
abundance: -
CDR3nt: TGTGCCAGCAGCTTAGGACCAGGGGTAGAGACCCAGTACTTC
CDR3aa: CASSLGPGVETQYF

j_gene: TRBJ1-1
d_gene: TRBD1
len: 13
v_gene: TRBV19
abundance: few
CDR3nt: TGTGCCAGTACCACGGGGACAGGGATCGGGGCTTTCTTT
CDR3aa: CASTTGTGIGAFF

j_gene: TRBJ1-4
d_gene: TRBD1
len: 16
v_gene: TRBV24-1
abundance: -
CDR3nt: TGTGCCACCAGCCCAGGACAGGGAGGAACTAATGAAAAACTGTTTTTT
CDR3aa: CATSPGQGGTNEKLFF

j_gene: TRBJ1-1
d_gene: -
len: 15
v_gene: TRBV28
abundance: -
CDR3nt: TGTGCCAGCAGTCTCCGGACCCAGGGTACCGCTGAAGCTTTCTTT
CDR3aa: CASSLRTQGTAEAFF

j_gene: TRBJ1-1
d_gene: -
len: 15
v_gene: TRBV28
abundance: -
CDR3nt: TGTGCCAGCAGTTCCGACTCCCACAGGCTATCTGAAGCTTTCTTT
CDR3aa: CASSSDSHRLSEAFF

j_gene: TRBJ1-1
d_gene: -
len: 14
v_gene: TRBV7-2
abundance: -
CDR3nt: TGTGCCAGCAGCGTACAGGCAACGAACACTGAAGCTTTCTTT
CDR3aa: CASSVQATNTEAFF

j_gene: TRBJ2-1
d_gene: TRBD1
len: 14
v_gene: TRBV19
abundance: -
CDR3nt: TGTGCCAGTAGTATGACAGGGATTTACAATGAGCAGTTCTTC
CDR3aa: CASSMTGIYNEQFF

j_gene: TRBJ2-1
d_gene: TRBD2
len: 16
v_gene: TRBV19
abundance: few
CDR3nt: TGTGCCAGTAGTCCAGCCGGGACTAGCGGGGTCAGGGAGCAGTTCTTC
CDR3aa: CASSPAGTSGVREQFF

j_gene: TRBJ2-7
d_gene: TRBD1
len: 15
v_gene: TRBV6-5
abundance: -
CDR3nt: TGTGCCAGCCTAGATTGGGGACAGGGGGACCACGAGCAGTACTTC
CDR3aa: CASLDWGQGDHEQYF

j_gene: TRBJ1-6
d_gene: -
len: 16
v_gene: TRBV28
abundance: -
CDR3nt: TGTGCCAGCAGTTTTCACGGTAGCTCCTATAATTCACCCCTCCACTTT
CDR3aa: CASSFHGSSYNSPLHF

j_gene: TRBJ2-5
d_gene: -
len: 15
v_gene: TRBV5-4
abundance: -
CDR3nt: TGTGCCAGCACCCCGGGCCTAGCAGGGGAAGAGACCCAGTACTTC
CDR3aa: CASTPGLAGEETQYF

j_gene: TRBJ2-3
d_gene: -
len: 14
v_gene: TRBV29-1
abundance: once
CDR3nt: TGCAGCGTGAGAATTTTGGGCGGCACAGATACGCAGTATTTT
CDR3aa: CSVRILGGTDTQYF

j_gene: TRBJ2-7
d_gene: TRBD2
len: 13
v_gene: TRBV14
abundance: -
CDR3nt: TGTGCCAGCACGGGACTAGCCTCCTACGAGCAGTACTTC
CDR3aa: CASTGLASYEQYF

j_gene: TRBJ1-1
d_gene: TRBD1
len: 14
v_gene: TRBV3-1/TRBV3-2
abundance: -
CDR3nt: TGTGCCAGCAGCAACAGGGGCTCGGACACTGAAGCTTTCTTT
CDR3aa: CASSNRGSDTEAFF